The T cell receptor beta chain under discussion was sequenced for a study of human T cells and chemical hapten exposure. Overall study context: Sensitization was performed using 2% DPC on a roughly 2 cm by roughly 2 cm upper inner arm skin site. The study traced per-sample TCR yield variation mainly to small differences in pooled library volumes.

The time point is: patch test 3, about 24 weeks after DPC sensitization. The treatment is: therapeutic diphenylcyclopropenone sensitization with weekly scalp DPC. Sample donors consisted of patients with alopecia, aged 18 to 70 years, who were suitable for DPC. TCRdb reprocessed the RACE reads with MiXCR, giving one entry per CDR3 protein. The sample includes approximately 160,000 distinct CDR3 sequences, 28% of them seen just once. Concerning this clonotype itself: Its antigen is unknown.

The germline gives CDR1 SGHTA, CDR2 FQGNSA. Trimming shortened V by 1 base and J by 8 bases, and 14 bases separated the two germline ends. This CDR3 has 14 residues. Whole-study findings and limits: PT1 expanded TCR counts and patch test score correlated positively.

This receptor was obtained from a woman aged 18-29 years with alopecia areata. Some clones in this sample may be carry-over from other donors' samples. This sample comprised whole blood, obtained in connection with sensitization to the hapten diphenylcyclopropenone (DPC). The rearrangement links TRBV7-2 to TRBJ1-2; D uncertain. CDR3 amino acids: CASSLETAGGGYTF. CDR3 DNA sequence: TGTGCCAGCAGCTTAGAGACGGCAGGAGGAGGCTACACCTTC.